A selection of T cell receptor beta chains follows, all from one sample in a study of blood T cell repertoires in COVID-19. The data were produced by immunoSEQ multiplex PCR, yet TCRdb's version contains in-frame clones alone and is incomplete. The table has more than 120,000 clones, approximately 87% seen once; the top ten hold more than 6.5%. The sample comprised peripheral blood. The receptors shown here come from a woman between 50 and 59 years old with active or convalescent COVID-19. Both conserved end residues are part of each CDR3. The D gene is left open where the match is weak. The size field is filled for only some rows; it gives once, few, many or a size class.

d_call j_call clone_size v_call cdr3_aa cdr3_nt
TRBD1 TRBJ2-2 . TRBV4-1 CASSLAGTGAYTGELFF TGCGCCAGCAGCCTTGCCGGGACAGGGGCTTACACCGGGGAGCTGTTTTTT
. TRBJ1-3 . TRBV30 CAYRSSGNTIYF TGTGCCTACCGCAGCTCTGGAAACACCATATATTTT
. TRBJ1-2 . TRBV7-2 CASSSSQGPVDGYTF TGTGCCAGCAGCTCCTCGCAGGGGCCTGTGGATGGCTACACCTTC
. TRBJ1-1 . TRBV6-2/TRBV6-3 CASSKQTDMNTEAFF TGTGCCAGCAGCAAACAGACAGATATGAACACTGAAGCTTTCTTT
TRBD1 TRBJ2-7 . TRBV5-6 CASSLRTGGHREQYF TGTGCCAGCAGCCTACGGACAGGGGGCCATCGCGAGCAGTACTTC
. TRBJ1-1 . TRBV7-9 CASSPMTGAAFF TGTGCCAGCAGCCCCATGACAGGAGCGGCTTTCTTT
. TRBJ1-6 . TRBV6-2/TRBV6-3 CASSYDSGYNSPLHF TGTGCCAGCAGTTACGACAGCGGGTATAATTCACCCCTCCACTTT
. TRBJ1-2 . TRBV2 CASSEYSGQLYGYTF TGTGCCAGCAGTGAATATTCAGGACAGCTCTATGGCTACACCTTC
. TRBJ2-7 . TRBV2 CASSERSYYEQYF TGTGCCAGCAGTGAACGGTCATACTACGAGCAGTACTTC
. TRBJ2-7 . TRBV2 CASSPQGGPWTGEQYF TGTGCCAGCAGTCCCCAAGGGGGACCTTGGACGGGCGAGCAGTACTTC
. TRBJ1-5 . TRBV30 CAWTRGHQLNQPQHF TGTGCCTGGACACGGGGACATCAACTGAATCAGCCCCAGCATTTT
. TRBJ2-7 . TRBV5-1 CASRTSMGYEQYF TGCGCCAGCCGGACATCAATGGGATACGAGCAGTACTTC
TRBD2 TRBJ2-3 . TRBV5-1 CASERGSPLEDTQYF TGCGCCAGTGAGCGGGGCTCCCCGTTGGAAGATACGCAGTATTTT
. TRBJ1-4 . TRBV5-6 CASSFPGVNEKLFF TGTGCCAGCAGCTTCCCAGGGGTGAATGAAAAACTGTTTTTT
. TRBJ1-1 once TRBV4-2 CASSFQREGRNTEAFF TGTGCCAGCAGCTTCCAGAGGGAGGGTAGGAACACTGAAGCTTTCTTT
. TRBJ2-3 . TRBV7-9 CASSTTTRVPTDTQYF TGTGCCAGCAGCACAACTACTAGAGTCCCCACAGATACGCAGTATTTT
. TRBJ2-2 . TRBV27 CASRNTGELFF TGTGCCAGTCGGAACACCGGGGAGCTGTTTTTT
TRBD2 TRBJ2-7 few TRBV29-1 CSVDVAGARKSQYF TGCAGCGTTGATGTAGCGGGGGCCCGCAAATCGCAGTACTTC
TRBD1 TRBJ1-3 . TRBV3-1/TRBV3-2 CASSPRDSVGNTIYF TGTGCCAGCAGCCCTCGGGACAGCGTTGGAAACACCATATATTTT
. TRBJ1-5 . TRBV7-2 CASSLQGGQPQHF TGTGCCAGCAGCTTACAGGGAGGTCAGCCCCAGCATTTT
. TRBJ1-4 . TRBV2 CASRGTNEKLFF TGTGCCAGCAGGGGCACTAATGAAAAACTGTTTTTT
TRBD2 TRBJ2-1 few TRBV4-2 CASSQETSGGFNDEQFF TGTGCCAGCAGCCAAGAGACTTCGGGGGGGTTCAACGATGAGCAGTTCTTC
. TRBJ2-7 . TRBV6-5 CATRDIPYEQYF TGTGCCACTCGGGACATTCCTTACGAGCAGTACTTC
TRBD1 TRBJ1-1 few TRBV20-1 CSASWAEGAGITEAFF TGCAGTGCTAGTTGGGCTGAGGGGGCGGGGATCACTGAAGCTTTCTTT
TRBD2 TRBJ2-1 . TRBV7-3 CASRSGGADEQFF TGTGCCAGCAGGAGCGGGGGGGCGGATGAGCAGTTCTTC
TRBD2 TRBJ2-1 . TRBV7-9 CASSWGLAGGAYNEQFF TGTGCCAGCAGCTGGGGACTAGCGGGAGGTGCCTACAATGAGCAGTTCTTC
. TRBJ1-5 . TRBV5-6 CASSLGRANQPQHF TGTGCCAGCAGCTTAGGCAGGGCGAATCAGCCCCAGCATTTT
. TRBJ2-1 . TRBV5-4 CASSNQGNEQFF TGTGCCAGCAGCAATCAGGGGAATGAGCAGTTCTTC
TRBD2 TRBJ2-7 once TRBV28 CASSAGLAGVRYEQYF TGTGCCAGCAGTGCGGGACTAGCGGGAGTCAGGTACGAGCAGTACTTC
TRBD1 TRBJ1-5 . TRBV28 CASSLIRLPGQGGDQPQHF TGTGCCAGCAGTTTAATCCGACTGCCTGGACAGGGAGGAGATCAGCCCCAGCATTTT
. TRBJ2-7 . TRBV7-3 CASSPGGSLTYEQYF TGTGCCAGCAGCCCAGGGGGGAGCCTCACCTACGAGCAGTACTTC
TRBD2 TRBJ2-2 . TRBV24-1 CATASGYTGELFF TGTGCCACCGCTAGCGGATACACCGGGGAGCTGTTTTTT